This T cell receptor (beta chain) came from a study of T cell changes during pregnancy in multiple sclerosis. Clones were sequenced by immunoSEQ multiplex PCR, and TCRdb holds only the in-frame ones, with some missing. The data contain about 52,000 clones, roughly 92% of them singletons. This clone was recorded once. Per germline, CDR1 SGHDT and CDR2 YYEEEE. This CDR3 comprises 14 residues. J was trimmed by 2 bases and V by 1 base; bases with no gene match: 2. The sequences come from CD4+ T cells from peripheral blood mononuclear cells, collected before pregnancy. The chain links TRBV5-6 to TRBJ1-1; 7 bases match TRBD1. This clonotype was sampled from a female donor with multiple sclerosis, enrolled in a pregnancy study. Written as DNA, the CDR3 is TGTGCCAGCAGCTTGAAGGGGGCCAACACTGAAGCTTTCTTT. Translating it yields CASSLKGANTEAFF.